Each of the 22 T cell receptor beta chains below was sequenced from the same sample in a study of circulating and synovial CD4+ cells in juvenile arthritis. The protocol was immunoSEQ multiplex PCR, while the TCRdb copy is restricted to in-frame clones and leaves out a portion. The sample contains around 32,000 clones, roughly 96% of which appear only once. The sequencing sample was made of CD4+ T cells from blood. The receptor set was obtained from a human donor with juvenile idiopathic arthritis.

The chain is built from TRBV4-3 and TRBJ2-3; D perhaps matches TRBD2 (5 bases). Trimming shortened V by 0 bases and J by 4 bases, and 11 bases separated the two germline ends. The germline V gene has CDR1 LGHNA and CDR2 YSLEER. CDR3 length equals 15 residues. The CDR3 DNA reads as TGCGCCAGCAGCCAAGATAAGCTAGCTGCAGATACGCAGTATTTT. Translating gives CASSQDKLAADTQYF.

V usage is TRBV5-1 and J usage is TRBJ2-7; 8 bases fit TRBD1. V dropped 0 bases and J dropped 4; count of bases not matched to a gene: 6. Per the germline V gene, CDR1 is SGHRS and CDR2 is YFSETQ. This CDR3 comprises 15 residues. DNA for the CDR3: TGCGCCAGCAGCTTGGAGACAGGGGCAAGATACGAGCAGTACTTC. It yields the protein CASSLETGARYEQYF.

The rearrangement uses TRBV21-1 and TRBJ2-5; the D call of TRBD1 is as the table states it, not checked on the DNA. TRBV21-1 is termed a pseudogene. CDR3 length equals 17 residues. The CDR3 here is CASSKVGQIPSQETQYF. In DNA, the CDR3 is TGTGCCAGCAGCAAAGTTGGGCAGATTCCCTCACAAGAGACCCAGTACTTC.

The rearrangement links TRBV4-1 to TRBJ1-1; D possibly corresponds to TRBD1 (5 bases). This CDR3 spans 14 amino acids. V gave up 6 bases and J gave up 4 bases, with 15 bases separating them. Per the germline V gene, CDR1 is MGHRA and CDR2 is YSYEKL. Written as DNA, the CDR3 is TGCGCCAGCAGACAACCCCGGGGGGGCACTGAAGCTTTCTTT. It specifies CASRQPRGGTEAFF.

V is TRBV5-1 and J is TRBJ1-1; D not resolved. CDR1 SGHRS and CDR2 YFSETQ come from the germline V gene. The V end lost 4 bases, the J end lost 0 bases, and 7 bases lay between the germline ends. The length of the CDR3 is 13 residues. CDR3 coding DNA: TGCGCCAGCAGCGGGGAGTTGAACACTGAAGCTTTCTTT. Protein product: CASSGELNTEAFF.

This chain links TRBV4-1 with TRBJ2-7, with 7 positions matching TRBD1. V trimming: 3 bases; J trimming: 0 bases; junction bases outside the gene matches: 14. The CDR3 has 18 amino acids. CDR1 MGHRA and CDR2 YSYEKL come from the germline V gene. CDR3 region: CASSHPSTGPSVSYEQYF. CDR3 coding DNA: TGCGCCAGCAGCCATCCCTCGACAGGGCCGTCCGTCTCCTACGAGCAGTACTTC.

The chain carries TRBV5-4 and TRBJ2-7; 10 nucleotides agree with TRBD2. Germline V gene lookup returns CDR1 SGHNT and CDR2 YYREEE (reference sequence). CDR3 length: 15 residues. Trimming took 3 bases from V and 3 from J; bases not matched to a gene: 6. CDR3 in amino acids: CASSSRAGGVYEQYF. CDR3 coding DNA: TGTGCCAGCAGCTCTAGAGCGGGAGGGGTCTACGAGCAGTACTTC.

This chain uses TRBV19 with TRBJ1-2; possibly TRBD1 for D (5 bases). CDR3 length equals 13 residues. The V gene lost 6 bases and the J gene lost 5 bases, with 13 bases spanning the gap. Germline V gene lookup returns CDR1 LNHDA and CDR2 SQIVND (reference sequence). The CDR3 DNA reads TGTGCCAGTAGCCGTGGGGGGGTTTATGGCTACACCTTC. It encodes CASSRGGVYGYTF.

The chain uses TRBV27 and TRBJ2-7; D gene ambiguous. Trimming pared 4 bases from V and 3 bases from J, leaving 4 bases between. CDR1 and CDR2 (germline): MNHEY, SMNVEV (reference sequence). The length of the CDR3 is 11 residues. CDR3 protein: CASSSNYEQYF. The DNA for the CDR3 is TGTGCCAGCAGTTCTAACTACGAGCAGTACTTC.

The rearrangement uses TRBV7-8 and TRBJ1-4; 8 bases are a match to TRBD1. V gave up 2 bases and J gave up 9 bases; unmatched junction bases: 17. CDR3 size: 18 residues. Germline V gene sequence: CDR1 SGHVS, CDR2 FQNEAQ. In DNA, the CDR3 is TGTGCCAGCAGCTTACAGGGGGCCGGATCGCCCGGGGGGAAAAAACTGTTTTTT. It encodes CASSLQGAGSPGGKKLFF.

This chain connects TRBV10-2 to TRBJ1-6; perhaps TRBD1 as D (6 bases). This CDR3 is built from 13 residues. Germline CDR1 and CDR2: WSHSY and SAAADI. The V end lost 2 bases, the J end lost 10 bases, and 9 bases lay between the germline ends. As DNA, the CDR3 is TGCGCCAGCAGTGAGCAGGGGCGGTCACCCCTCCACTTT. This gives the protein CASSEQGRSPLHF.

This clone showed up just a few times. V gene TRBV2 combines with J gene TRBJ1-3; no definite D call. The CDR3 length is 13 residues. V gave up 6 bases and J gave up 1 base, with 7 bases separating them. Germline assignment: CDR1 SNHLY and CDR2 FYNNEI. This chain's CDR3 is CASSTTSGNTIYF. The CDR3 region has the DNA TGTGCCAGCAGCACGACTTCTGGAAACACCATATATTTT.

This chain connects TRBV20-1 to TRBJ2-7, with a tentative D call TRBD2 (6 bases). CDR1 is DFQATT, CDR2 SNEGSKA, per germline (reference sequence). Trimming removed 6 bases at V and 12 bases at J, with 18 bases between. This CDR3 comprises 11 residues. The CDR3 DNA sequence: TGCAGTGCCCGGAGGGAGGACCTCGCGTACTTC. Its translation is CSARREDLAYF.

A single count supports this clone. The rearrangement joins TRBV19 to TRBJ1-5, with D possibly matching TRBD1 (5 bases). CDR1 is LNHDA and CDR2 is SQIVND in the germline V gene (reference sequence). V lost 0 bases, J lost 6 bases, and 12 bases lay in between. The CDR3 is 15 residues long. The CDR3 nucleotides read TGTGCCAGTAGTATAGAGATGACAGTGACTCAGCCCCAGCATTTT. Translation: CASSIEMTVTQPQHF.

This clone was seen only once. The chain carries TRBV5-4 and TRBJ2-5; D ambiguous. The CDR3 loop spans 13 amino acids. The V gene's germline CDR1 is SGHNT and CDR2 YYREEE (reference sequence). V was clipped by 0 bases and J by 2 bases, with 5 bases between them. The CDR3 region has the DNA TGTGCCAGCAGCTTGGAACGGCAAGAGACCCAGTACTTC. This codes for CASSLERQETQYF.

The genes are TRBV29-1 and TRBJ1-2, with D maybe TRBD1 (6 bases). Germline-derived CDR1 and CDR2 are SQVTM and ANQGSEA. V was clipped by 7 bases and J by 2 bases, with 11 bases between them. This CDR3 has 12 amino acids. The CDR3 sequence: CSARTANYGYTF. CDR3 bases: TGCAGCGCCCGGACAGCAAACTATGGCTACACCTTC.

The chain joins TRBV10-3 to TRBJ1-2, with D possibly matching TRBD1 (6 bases). V was cut by 6 bases and J by 6 bases, with 20 bases left in between. The CDR3 contains 15 residues. Germline assignment: CDR1 ENHRY and CDR2 SYGVKD. The CDR3 here is CAISHRGGAGNGYTF. The DNA of the CDR3 is TGTGCCATCAGCCACCGAGGGGGGGCGGGAAATGGCTACACCTTC.

The chain recombines TRBV28 with TRBJ2-1; 10 nucleotides line up with TRBD2. Germline V gene data show CDR1 as MDHEN and CDR2 as SYDVKM. J gave up 7 bases and V 5 bases, and 5 bases lay outside the gene matches. CDR3 length: 14 amino acids. The CDR3 DNA sequence: TGTGCCAGCAGTGGGGGACTAGCGATTAATGAGCAGTTCTTC. This gives the protein CASSGGLAINEQFF.

The rearrangement links TRBV7-2 to TRBJ2-7; 7 bases are shared with TRBD2. The germline V gene has CDR1 SGHTA and CDR2 FQGNSA. Trimming took 3 bases from V and 4 from J; bases not matched to a gene: 9. The CDR3 is 15 amino acids. CDR3 residues: CASSFGTIELYEQYF. Here the CDR3 DNA reads TGTGCCAGCAGCTTCGGGACTATAGAGCTTTACGAGCAGTACTTC.

This clone was recorded once. This chain's CDR3 is CASSPGRDGYNEQFF. In DNA form, the CDR3 reads TGTGCCAGCTCACCAGGGCGGGACGGCTACAATGAGCAGTTCTTC. The chain combines TRBV18 with TRBJ2-1; D possibly corresponds to TRBD2 (6 bases). Trimming left V 2 bases short and J 3 bases short, with 11 bases between. CDR3 length: 15 residues. From germline, CDR1 is KGHSH and CDR2 LQKENI.

The chain combines TRBV6-5 with TRBJ2-7; 8 bases agree with TRBD1. The V gene's germline CDR1 is MNHEY and CDR2 SVGAGI. The CDR3 loop spans 14 amino acids. The trim removed 2 bases at V and 2 bases at J, leaving 2 bases unmatched. The CDR3 loop is CASSYGTGAYEQYF. The DNA for the CDR3 is TGTGCCAGCAGTTACGGGACAGGTGCCTACGAGCAGTACTTC.

This clone was observed once. This chain links TRBV7-9 with TRBJ2-7; D not certain. Germline V gene lookup returns CDR1 SEHNR and CDR2 FQNEAQ (reference sequence). V gave up 2 bases and J gave up 2 bases, with 16 bases separating them. CDR3 length equals 16 residues. CDR3 region: CASSLLAGRGAYEQYF. For the CDR3, the DNA is TGTGCCAGCAGCTTATTAGCTGGCCGTGGTGCCTACGAGCAGTACTTC.